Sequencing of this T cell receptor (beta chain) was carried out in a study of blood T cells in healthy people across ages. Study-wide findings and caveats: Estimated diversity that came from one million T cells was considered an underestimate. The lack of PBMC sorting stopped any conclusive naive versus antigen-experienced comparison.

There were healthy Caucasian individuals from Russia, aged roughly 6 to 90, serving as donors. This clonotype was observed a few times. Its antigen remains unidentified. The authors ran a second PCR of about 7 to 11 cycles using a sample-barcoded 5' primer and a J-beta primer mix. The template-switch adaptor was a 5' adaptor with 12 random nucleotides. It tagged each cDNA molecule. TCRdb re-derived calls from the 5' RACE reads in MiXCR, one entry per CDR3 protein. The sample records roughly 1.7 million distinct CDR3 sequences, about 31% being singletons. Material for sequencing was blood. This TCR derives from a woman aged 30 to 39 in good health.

In nucleotides, the CDR3 is TGTGCCAGCAGCCCAGGGACTAGTTATTCATTGGATGAGCAGTTCTTC. Amino acids: CASSPGTSYSLDEQFF. The chain links TRBV3-1 to TRBJ2-1, with TRBD2 matching 8 bases. J gave up 8 bases and V 4 bases, and 13 bases lay outside the gene matches. Looked up from germline, CDR1 is LGHDT and CDR2 is YNNKEL (reference sequence). The CDR3 sequence is 16 residues long.